Following are 3 T cell receptor beta chains from one sample sequenced in a study of cytomegalovirus exposure and HLA in healthy donors. PCR used 60 Vbeta primers and 13 Jbeta primers. Some clones are missing from TCRdb's copy, which holds only in-frame ones; the method was immunoSEQ multiplex PCR. The sample holds 150,000 to 200,000 clones, about 80% seen once. The source material was PBMCs. The receptors originated from a woman between 18 and 29 years old in good health and CMV-seropositive.

The rearrangement joins TRBV5-1 to TRBJ1-2; D unclear. This CDR3 has 12 residues. Germline CDR1 and CDR2: SGHRS and YFSETQ. Trimming shortened V by 5 bases and J by 1 base, and 6 bases separated the two germline ends. The chain's CDR3 is CASSANNYGYTF. As DNA, the CDR3 is TGCGCCAGCAGTGCGAATAACTATGGCTACACCTTC.

This chain joins TRBV11-1 and TRBJ2-5, with 7 bases lining up with TRBD1. The V gene's germline CDR1 is SGHAT and CDR2 FQDESV (reference sequence). With 4 bases clipped from V and 3 bases from J, the junction kept 11 bases outside the gene matches. The CDR3 has 16 residues. Written as DNA, the CDR3 is TGTGCCAGCAGCTACGGTTCTGGGACAGCGGAAGAGACCCAGTACTTC. It yields the protein CASSYGSGTAEETQYF.

The chain employs TRBV27 and TRBJ2-3, with D possibly being TRBD2 (6 bases). The CDR3 totals 15 residues. In germline, CDR1 is MNHEY, CDR2 SMNVEV (reference sequence). V was clipped by 1 base and J by 0 bases, with 8 bases between them. The CDR3 DNA sequence: TGTGCCAGCAGTTTATACGGGGGTAGCACAGATACGCAGTATTTT. It specifies CASSLYGGSTDTQYF.